Listed below are T cell receptor beta chains from one sample, sequenced in a study of cytomegalovirus exposure and HLA in healthy donors. Assay: immunoSEQ multiplex PCR; the TCRdb copy retains only in-frame clones and omits some. The table shows about 170,000 clones, with approximately 80% occurring only once. The sequencing sample was made of PBMCs. The receptors were sampled from a man in his thirties or forties in good health and CMV-seropositive. CDR3s include the opening cysteine and the closing phenylalanine or tryptophan. A D gene is named only where the DNA matches it firmly. Rows may omit the clone size; those that give it use once, few, many or a size class.

>TRBV15|-|16|TRBJ2-1|-
CATSRDRGTSHNEQFF
TGTGCCACCAGCAGAGATCGGGGGACGAGCCACAATGAGCAGTTCTTC
>TRBV5-1|TRBD2|16|TRBJ2-1|-
CASSLSAGASYNEQFF
TGCGCCAGCAGCTTGTCTGCGGGAGCGTCCTACAATGAGCAGTTCTTC
>TRBV6-5|-|14|TRBJ1-1|-
CASSYTPPGTGAFF
TGTGCCAGCAGTTACACCCCCCCCGGTACGGGAGCTTTCTTT
>TRBV30|TRBD2|14|TRBJ2-1|-
CAWSLAVSYNEQFF
TGTGCCTGGAGTCTAGCGGTTTCGTACAATGAGCAGTTCTTC
>TRBV4-1|TRBD2|16|TRBJ2-7|few
CASSQEMVGGSYEQYF
TGCGCCAGCAGCCAGGAAATGGTCGGGGGGTCCTACGAGCAGTACTTC
>TRBV5-4|TRBD1|14|TRBJ2-5|-
CASSWGQGQETQYF
TGTGCCAGCAGCTGGGGACAGGGACAAGAGACCCAGTACTTC
>TRBV28|TRBD2|17|TRBJ2-3|-
CASSFSRGKISTDTQYF
TGTGCCAGCAGTTTTTCGCGGGGGAAGATTAGCACAGATACGCAGTATTTT
>TRBV19|TRBD2|17|TRBJ2-1|-
CASSIEREGPTLNEQFF
TGTGCCAGTAGTATCGAGCGGGAGGGCCCTACTCTTAATGAGCAGTTCTTC
>TRBV19|-|17|TRBJ2-4|-
CATSRGMDHLAKNIQYF
TGTGCCACCTCCAGGGGAATGGATCATCTAGCCAAAAACATTCAGTACTTC
>TRBV5-1|TRBD2|14|TRBJ2-7|-
CASSFAGGPYEQYF
TGCGCCAGCAGCTTCGCGGGAGGGCCCTACGAGCAGTACTTC
>TRBV5-1|TRBD2|14|TRBJ2-5|-
CASSPGGSQETQYF
TGCGCCAGCAGTCCCGGGGGGAGCCAAGAGACCCAGTACTTC
>TRBV25-1|TRBD1|14|TRBJ1-4|-
CASRAAGGNEKLFF
TGTGCCAGCAGGGCTGCAGGGGGCAATGAAAAACTGTTTTTT
>TRBV12-5|-|14|TRBJ1-6|-
CASGLATSGLPLHF
TGTGCTAGTGGTTTGGCAACCTCAGGGCTCCCCCTCCACTTT
>TRBV4-3|TRBD1|15|TRBJ1-5|-
CASSHNDRAGQPQHF
TGCGCCAGCAGCCACAATGACAGGGCTGGTCAGCCCCAGCATTTT
>TRBV7-9|-|14|TRBJ1-1|-
CASSLGGRGTEAFF
TGTGCCAGCAGCTTAGGGGGTAGGGGCACTGAAGCTTTCTTT
>TRBV11-2|-|16|TRBJ1-3|once
CASTRPGTLTGNTIYF
TGTGCCAGCACCCGGCCCGGGACATTGACTGGAAACACCATATATTTT
>TRBV7-9|TRBD2|14|TRBJ2-7|-
CASSPDGGVYEQYF
TGTGCCAGCAGCCCCGACGGGGGGGTTTACGAGCAGTACTTC
>TRBV9|-|14|TRBJ2-7|-
CASSPHSFSYEQYF
TGTGCCAGCAGCCCCCACTCGTTCTCCTACGAGCAGTACTTC
>TRBV7-6|TRBD2|16|TRBJ2-3|-
CASSSDRGGPSDTQYF
TGTGCCAGCAGCTCAGATCGGGGGGGCCCATCGGATACGCAGTATTTT
>TRBV5-5|-|14|TRBJ2-5|-
CASSPGLRQETQYF
TGTGCCAGCAGCCCGGGGTTAAGGCAAGAGACCCAGTACTTC
>TRBV2|TRBD2|15|TRBJ2-5|-
CASSEVAGGGEAQYF
TGTGCCAGCAGTGAGGTAGCGGGGGGCGGAGAGGCCCAGTACTTC
>TRBV15|-|17|TRBJ1-5|-
CATSRDRAGVGNQPQHF
TGTGCCACCAGCAGAGATAGGGCAGGGGTGGGAAATCAGCCCCAGCATTTT
>TRBV18|-|13|TRBJ1-2|-
CASSLTEDYGYTF
TGTGCCAGCTCACTAACCGAGGACTATGGCTACACCTTC
>TRBV28|TRBD2|15|TRBJ2-6|once
CATRTGGGGANVLTF
TGTGCCACCCGAACTGGGGGAGGGGGGGCCAACGTCCTGACTTTC
>TRBV2|TRBD1|14|TRBJ1-4|-
CASMDRGRVEKLFF
TGTGCCAGCATGGACAGGGGGCGAGTTGAAAAACTGTTTTTT
>TRBV5-1|TRBD1|14|TRBJ1-2|-
CASRGDRNSYGYTF
TGCGCCAGCAGAGGGGACAGGAATTCCTATGGCTACACCTTC
>TRBV30|-|13|TRBJ1-3|-
CARAGGDRNTIYF
TGTGCCCGCGCCGGAGGGGATCGAAACACCATATATTTT
>TRBV5-1|-|12|TRBJ1-2|-
CASMGLDNGYTF
TGCGCCAGCATGGGGCTAGACAATGGCTACACCTTC
>TRBV19|-|16|TRBJ2-5|few
CASSIDSSGVQETQYF
TGTGCCAGTAGTATAGATAGCTCAGGGGTTCAAGAGACCCAGTACTTC
>TRBV10-3|-|11|TRBJ1-2|-
CAIMAGDGYTF
TGTGCCATCATGGCGGGGGACGGCTACACCTTC
>TRBV19|-|14|TRBJ2-2|-
CASIPTSGTGELFF
TGTGCCAGTATTCCGACTAGTGGCACCGGGGAGCTGTTTTTT
>TRBV7-9|-|16|TRBJ2-4|-
CASSLTNPRTGNIQYF
TGTGCCAGCAGCTTAACGAATCCCAGGACTGGAAACATTCAGTACTTC
>TRBV7-2|-|15|TRBJ2-1|-
CASSWGGAVDSEQFF
TGTGCCAGCAGCTGGGGGGGGGCCGTGGATAGTGAGCAGTTCTTC
>TRBV5-1|-|13|TRBJ2-7|once
CASIRESSYEQYF
TGCGCCAGCATAAGAGAGAGCTCCTACGAGCAGTACTTC